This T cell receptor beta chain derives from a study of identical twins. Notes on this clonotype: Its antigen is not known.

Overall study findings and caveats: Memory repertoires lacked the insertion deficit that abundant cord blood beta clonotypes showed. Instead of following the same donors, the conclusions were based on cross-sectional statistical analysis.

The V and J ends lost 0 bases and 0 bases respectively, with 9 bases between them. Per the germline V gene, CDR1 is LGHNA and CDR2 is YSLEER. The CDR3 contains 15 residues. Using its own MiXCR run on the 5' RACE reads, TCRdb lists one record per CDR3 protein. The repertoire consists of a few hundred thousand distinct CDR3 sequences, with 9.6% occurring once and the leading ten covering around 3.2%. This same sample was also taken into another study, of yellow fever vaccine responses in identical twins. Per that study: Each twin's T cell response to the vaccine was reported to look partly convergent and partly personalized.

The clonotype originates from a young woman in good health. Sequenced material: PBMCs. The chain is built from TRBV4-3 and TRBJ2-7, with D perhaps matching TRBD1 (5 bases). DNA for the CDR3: TGCGCCAGCAGCCAAGATGCCAGGGCCTCCTACGAGCAGTACTTC. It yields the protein CASSQDARASYEQYF.